This T cell receptor (beta chain) was identified in a study of cytomegalovirus exposure and HLA in healthy donors. A roughly 120-subject validation cohort, separate from the approximately 610-subject first cohort, supplied the donors. Notes on this clone: Its antigen is not known.

Study-wide findings and caveats: Some TCR beta chains (roughly 150 of them) were listed as cytomegalovirus-associated. A few chains linked to CMV were shown in vitro to be specific for CMV antigens. Cytomegalovirus status was reportedly diagnosed by the classifier with high sensitivity and specificity.

V was trimmed by 0 bases and J by 7 bases, leaving 13 bases between them. CDR1 and CDR2 from the germline V gene are SGHDT and YYEEEE. This CDR3 contains 14 residues. The repertoire was sequenced with immunoSEQ multiplex PCR; TCRdb's copy has only in-frame clones and lacks some. The repertoire includes about 200,000 clones, over 80% of them detected once, and around 5.6% sits in the top ten. Sequenced input: PBMCs. The rearrangement joins TRBV5-6 to TRBJ1-2; D is perhaps TRBD1 (6 bases). The source of this sequence is a young woman in good health and CMV-seronegative. Here the CDR3 reads CASSLVRGQGGYTF. The DNA for the CDR3 is TGTGCCAGCAGCTTGGTTCGGGGGCAGGGTGGCTACACCTTC.